The 3 T cell receptor beta chains given below trace back to one sample, sequenced in a study of blood T cell repertoires in COVID-19 (dated by TCRdb to 2018 to 2020). Libraries were prepared through the immunoSEQ multiplex PCR assay. TCRdb mirrors the immuneACCESS table, restricted to in-frame sequences. Some clones are absent from its copies; in checked studies, under half trace to an unresolved V gene, and the reason for the others is unknown. For this sample the table gives 40,000 to 50,000 clones, of which around 81% were detected only once. The biggest ten clones account for about 40% of the sample. Source material: peripheral blood. All receptors derive from a man in his forties with active or convalescent COVID-19.

The gene calls are TRBV28 and TRBJ2-5; D perhaps matches TRBD2 (5 bases). Germline values: CDR1 MDHEN, CDR2 SYDVKM. Deletions cut 5 bases from V and 4 bases from J, with 11 bases between. The CDR3 has 13 residues. This chain's CDR3 is CASSLGRGETQYF. The DNA of the CDR3 is TGTGCCAGCAGTCTCGGTCGGGGAGAGACCCAGTACTTC.

This chain joins TRBV19 and TRBJ2-1; 7 positions match TRBD2. The CDR3 has 13 residues. Germline values: CDR1 LNHDA, CDR2 SQIVND (reference sequence). J lost 7 bases, V lost 5 bases, and 5 bases had no gene match. This chain's CDR3 is CASSVGTTNEQFF. The CDR3 DNA follows: TGTGCCAGTAGTGTCGGGACTACGAATGAGCAGTTCTTC.

V gene TRBV5-1 combines with J gene TRBJ2-7; 10 positions agree with TRBD1. The trim removed 4 bases at V and 4 bases at J, leaving 8 bases unmatched. The CDR3 covers 15 residues. CDR1 and CDR2 from the germline V gene are SGHRS and YFSETQ. DNA for the CDR3: TGCGCCAGCAGCCTCGACAGGGGGCGATCGTACGAGCAGTACTTC. This translates into CASSLDRGRSYEQYF. Full variable domain (missing parts from reference TRBV5-1 and TRBJ2-7): KAGVTQTPRYLIKTRGQQVTLSCSPISGHRSVSWYQQTPGQGLQFLFEYFSETQRNKGNFPGRFSGRQFSNSRSEMNVSTLELGDSALYLCASSLDRGRSYEQYFGPGTRLTVT.